The sequence of this T cell receptor (beta chain) was determined in a study of Ad26.COV2.S vaccination and SARS-CoV-2 variants. Germline lookup yields CDR1 DFQATT and CDR2 SNEGSKA (reference sequence). This CDR3 spans 14 amino acids. The ends were cut back, 3 bases at V and 1 base at J, with 13 bases in the middle. Stated treatment: over 15 received Ad26.COV2.S at low or high dose, single or two shots; 5 received placebo; per-sample allocation not given. Vaccine and placebo recipients were sampled on day 63 after the first injection. Sequencing used immunoSEQ multiplex PCR; TCRdb keeps in-frame clones, though not all of them. The sample records about 320,000 clones, around four fifths being singletons.

The rearrangement uses TRBV20-1 and TRBJ2-7, with D hard to call. This material consisted of peripheral blood, taken in a trial of Ad26.COV2.S vaccine versus placebo. This receptor was taken from a person between 18 and 60 years old who received the Ad26.COV2.S COVID-19 vaccine or a placebo. CDR3: CSASGQLYSYEQYF. CDR3 nucleotide sequence: TGCAGTGCTAGTGGGCAGCTCTATTCCTACGAGCAGTACTTC.